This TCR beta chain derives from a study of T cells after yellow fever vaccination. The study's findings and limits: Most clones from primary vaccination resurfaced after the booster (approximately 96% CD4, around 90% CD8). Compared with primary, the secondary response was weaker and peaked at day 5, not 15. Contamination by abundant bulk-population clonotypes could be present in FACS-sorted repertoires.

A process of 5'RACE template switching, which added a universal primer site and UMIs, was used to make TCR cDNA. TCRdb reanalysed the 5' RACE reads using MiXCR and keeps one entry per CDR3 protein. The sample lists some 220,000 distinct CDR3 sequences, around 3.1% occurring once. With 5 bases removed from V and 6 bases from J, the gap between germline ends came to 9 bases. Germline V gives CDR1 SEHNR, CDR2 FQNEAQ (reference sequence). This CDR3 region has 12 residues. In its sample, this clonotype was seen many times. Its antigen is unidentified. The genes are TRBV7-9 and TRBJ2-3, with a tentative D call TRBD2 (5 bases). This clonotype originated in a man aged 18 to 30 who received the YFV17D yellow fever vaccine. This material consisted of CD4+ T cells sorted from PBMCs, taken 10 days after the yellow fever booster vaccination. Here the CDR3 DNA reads TGTGCCAGCAGCCCCACGGGGGATACGCAGTATTTT. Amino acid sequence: CASSPTGDTQYF.